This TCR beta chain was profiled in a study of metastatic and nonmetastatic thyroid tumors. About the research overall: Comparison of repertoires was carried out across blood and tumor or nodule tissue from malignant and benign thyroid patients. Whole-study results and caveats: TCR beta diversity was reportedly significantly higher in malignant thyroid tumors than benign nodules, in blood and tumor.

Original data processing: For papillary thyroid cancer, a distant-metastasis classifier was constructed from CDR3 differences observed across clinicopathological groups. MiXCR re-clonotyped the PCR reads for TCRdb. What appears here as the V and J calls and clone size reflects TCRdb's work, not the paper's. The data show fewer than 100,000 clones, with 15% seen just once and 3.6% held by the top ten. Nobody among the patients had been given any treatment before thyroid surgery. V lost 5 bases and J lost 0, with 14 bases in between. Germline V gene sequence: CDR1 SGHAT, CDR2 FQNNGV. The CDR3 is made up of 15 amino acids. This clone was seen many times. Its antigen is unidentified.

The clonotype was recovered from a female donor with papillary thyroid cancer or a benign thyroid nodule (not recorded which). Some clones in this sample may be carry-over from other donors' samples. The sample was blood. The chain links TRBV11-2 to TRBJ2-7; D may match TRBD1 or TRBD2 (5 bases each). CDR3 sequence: CASSPGTSLSYEQYF. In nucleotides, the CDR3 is TGTGCCAGCAGCCCCGGGACCTCCCTCTCCTACGAGCAGTACTTC. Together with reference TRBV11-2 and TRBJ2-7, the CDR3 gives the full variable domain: EAGVAQSPRYKIIEKRQSVAFWCNPISGHATLYWYQQILGQGPKLLIQFQNNGVVDDSQLPKDRFSAERLKGVDSTLKIQPAKLEDSAVYLCASSPGTSLSYEQYFGPGTRLTVT.